This T cell receptor beta chain was documented in a study of T cell responses to AZD1222 COVID-19 vaccine. Some clones are missing from TCRdb's copy, which holds only in-frame ones; the method was immunoSEQ multiplex PCR. The table shows some 110,000 clones, with 85% to 90% occurring only once. Per the germline V gene, CDR1 is SGHDN and CDR2 is FVKESK. The V gene lost 4 bases and the J gene lost 6 bases, with 19 bases spanning the gap. CDR3 length equals 15 residues. A remark on this clone: What it binds is not known.

Study outcomes and limitations: Receipt of two AZD1222 doses was followed by a rise in Spike-specific TCR breadth and depth.

The sequence came from an adult who received the AZD1222 COVID-19 vaccine. The chain combines TRBV14 with TRBJ2-7; D gene ambiguous. The sequencing here drew on peripheral blood, taken 28 days after the second AZD1222 dose. The CDR3 is CASSLTTLLFLEQYF. CDR3 DNA: TGTGCCAGCAGCCTCACGACGCTGCTCTTTCTCGAGCAGTACTTC.